This T cell receptor beta chain was sequenced in a study of breast tumors, draining lymph nodes, adjacent tissues. This clonotype was detected many times. The antigen remains unidentified. MiXCR, applied by TCRdb to the multiplex PCR reads, yields one record per CDR3 protein. The table records 24,000 or so distinct CDR3 sequences, 23% of them present only once. General study results and limits: Tumor and nontumor repertoires were significantly more similar in luminal-like than in basal-like breast cancer. Tumor T cell lymph node origin was a supported hypothesis, not proven. Tumor repertoires ranked between lymph nodes and nontumor tissue in diversity, with V and J gene preferences. Most tumor T cells seemingly derive from lymph node, then expand in tumor.

The sequence was collected from a female donor with breast cancer. Some clones in this sample may be carry-over from other donors' samples. Source material: breast tumor tissue.

The CDR3 spells CATSDLTGPGDTQYF. In DNA, the CDR3 is TGTGCCACCAGTGATCTAACAGGGCCGGGGGATACGCAGTATTTT. The V and J genes are TRBV24-1 and TRBJ2-3, with a weak D call TRBD1 (6 bases). CDR3 length: 15 amino acids. V was cut by 3 bases and J by 6 bases, with 15 bases left in between. Germline CDR1 is KGHDR and CDR2 is SFDVKD.